One and the same sample provided the 13 T cell receptor beta chains below, sequenced in a study of identical twins. TCRdb analysed the 5' RACE reads with MiXCR anew, one entry per CDR3 protein. The sample yields some 730,000 distinct CDR3 sequences, 15% to 20% seen once. In addition, the sample was reused for a study of T cells expressing NK-cell markers.

The sample was PBMCs. All receptors derive from a woman aged 18 to 35 in good health.

V and J are TRBV5-6 and TRBJ2-7; 7 nucleotides align to TRBD1. CDR1 is SGHDT and CDR2 is YYEEEE in the germline V gene. The CDR3 runs to 14 residues. V trimming: 1 base; J trimming: 4 bases; junction bases outside the gene matches: 5. In DNA form, the CDR3 reads TGTGCCAGCAGCTTGTTAAACAGGGGTTACGAGCAGTACTTC. Amino acids: CASSLLNRGYEQYF. The variable domain in full, completed from reference TRBV5-6 and TRBJ2-7, reads DAGVTQSPTHLIKTRGQQVTLRCSPKSGHDTVSWYQQALGQGPQFIFQYYEEEERQRGNFPDRFSGHQFPNYSSELNVNALLLGDSALYLCASSLLNRGYEQYFGPGTRLTVT.

This clonotype was counted between two and nine times. CDR3 sequence reads: CSVEEVGQQETQYF. CDR3 DNA: TGCAGCGTTGAAGAAGTAGGGCAGCAAGAGACCCAGTACTTC. This sequence joins TRBV29-1 and TRBJ2-5, with D unclear. Germline CDR1 reads SQVTM; CDR2 reads ANQGSEA. V was clipped by 0 bases and J by 2 bases, with 10 bases between them. The CDR3 sequence is 14 residues long.

This sequence joins TRBV2 and TRBJ2-1, with a weak D call TRBD1 (5 bases). The CDR3 contains 17 residues. Trimming cost V 3 bases and J 0 bases, with 15 bases left between them. The germline V gene encodes CDR1 SNHLY and CDR2 FYNNEI. The CDR3 region is CASSEGWGVSSYNEQFF. DNA for the CDR3: TGTGCCAGCAGTGAGGGTTGGGGCGTAAGCTCCTACAATGAGCAGTTCTTC.

This clonotype was found a few times. The CDR3 spells CASTRAIYPYEQYF. Written as DNA, the CDR3 is TGTGCCAGCACAAGGGCTATCTACCCCTACGAGCAGTACTTC. The chain employs TRBV6-1 and TRBJ2-7; the D is unclear. This CDR3 comprises 14 residues. V gave up 7 bases and J gave up 2 bases, with 15 bases separating them. Germline lookup yields CDR1 MNHNS and CDR2 SASEGT.

The chain combines TRBV19 with TRBJ2-1; 9 bases match TRBD2. V lost 3 bases, J lost 7 bases, and 10 bases stayed unmatched. Germline V gives CDR1 LNHDA, CDR2 SQIVND (reference sequence). The CDR3 runs to 16 residues. CDR3 nucleotides: TGTGCCAGTAGTATTTCGCTAGCGGGGAACTGGAATGAGCAGTTCTTC. Translation: CASSISLAGNWNEQFF.

Worth noting for this clonotype: Compared with germline, one end of the junction differs, possibly owing to a read error. CDR3 amino acids: CASSSVIPGVGETQYF. CDR3 DNA: TGTGCTAGCAGCTCCGTAATCCCGGGGGTGGGGGAGACCCAGTACTTC. V gene TRBV7-7 combines with J gene TRBJ2-5; perhaps TRBD2 as D (6 bases). Per germline, CDR1 SSHAT and CDR2 FNYEAQ (reference sequence). The CDR3 runs to 16 residues.

The chain is built from TRBV19 and TRBJ1-1; D is undetermined. Trimming removed 3 bases from V and 3 bases from J, with 8 bases in between. The CDR3 has 13 residues. Germline V gene data show CDR1 as LNHDA and CDR2 as SQIVND (reference sequence). This CDR3 reads CASSIGQDTEAFF. The CDR3 nucleotides read TGTGCCAGTAGTATCGGCCAGGACACTGAAGCTTTCTTT.

The chain combines TRBV9 with TRBJ1-2; 8 bases agree with TRBD1. The CDR3 is 14 amino acids. The germline gives CDR1 SGDLS, CDR2 YYNGEE. V shed 3 bases and J 3 bases; nucleotides not matched to a gene: 4. CDR3 sequence (DNA): TGTGCCAGCAGCGCTCCAGGGGGCGACTATGGCTACACCTTC. Protein product: CASSAPGGDYGYTF.

This clonotype was found once. One junction end disagrees with the germline gene, perhaps due to a read error. The V gene is TRBV5-6, the J gene TRBJ2-5; D gene unclear. There are 13 residues in the CDR3. Germline CDR1 is SGHDT and CDR2 is YYEEEE. CDR3 coding DNA: TGTGCCGGCAGCAGATCAGGTTTTGAGACCCAGTACTTC. Translating it yields CAGSRSGFETQYF. Full variable domain (missing parts from reference TRBV5-6 and TRBJ2-5): DAGVTQSPTHLIKTRGQQVTLRCSPKSGHDTVSWYQQALGQGPQFIFQYYEEEERQRGNFPDRFSGHQFPNYSSELNVNALLLGDSALYLCAGSRSGFETQYFGPGTRLLVL.

The V call is TRBV5-1, the J call TRBJ2-1; the match to TRBD1 covers 8 bases. This CDR3 contains 17 residues. The V segment lost 4 bases and the J segment 2 bases; nucleotides outside the gene matches: 11. CDR1 and CDR2 (germline): SGHRS, YFSETQ. CDR3 loop: CASSPRGRGSAYNEQFF. The CDR3 coding sequence is TGCGCCAGCAGCCCCAGGGGGCGCGGGTCGGCCTACAATGAGCAGTTCTTC.

This sequence joins TRBV15 and TRBJ2-5; tentatively, D is TRBD2 (5 bases). The CDR3 has 15 amino acids. The germline CDR1 and CDR2 sequences are LNHNV and YYDKDF (reference sequence). V lost 0 bases and J 5 bases, leaving 13 bases between the germline ends. This CDR3 reads CATSRDPEGVETQYF. CDR3 DNA sequence: TGTGCCACCAGCAGAGATCCTGAGGGAGTGGAGACCCAGTACTTC.

The sample holds a few counts of this clonotype. This chain links TRBV19 with TRBJ2-1, with a weak D call TRBD2 (5 bases). Looked up from germline, CDR1 is LNHDA and CDR2 is SQIVND (reference sequence). The CDR3 totals 12 residues. The V end was cut by 7 bases, the J end by 5 bases, with 9 bases between. The CDR3 DNA follows: TGTGCCAGTAACACTAGAGACAATGAGCAGTTCTTC. Translation gives CASNTRDNEQFF.

This clonotype was detected a few times. The chain couples TRBV20-1 to TRBJ2-5; D is tentatively TRBD1 or TRBD2 (5 bases each). V lost 1 base, J lost 4 bases, and 10 bases lay in between. CDR3 length: 13 residues. Germline V gene data show CDR1 as DFQATT and CDR2 as SNEGSKA (reference sequence). CDR3 residues: CSARGGTGETQYF. The DNA of the CDR3 is TGCAGTGCTAGAGGGGGGACGGGAGAGACCCAGTACTTC.